A selection of T cell receptor beta chains follows, all from one sample in a study of chemoradiotherapy in HPV16-positive cancers. Here immunoSEQ multiplex PCR was the method, and the copy in TCRdb shows in-frame clones only, minus some. The profile shows about 870 clones, about 88% of them singletons. The sequencing here drew on tumor tissue, taken from a patient who underwent chemoradiotherapy. The receptors derive from a human donor with HPV-associated anogenital cancer. The CDR3 runs from the conserved cysteine through the conserved F or W. A D gene is named only where the DNA matches it firmly. Clone size is given for some rows only: seen once, a few or many times, or a class if the clone is expanded.

D,length,size,V,J,DNA,CDR3
.,13,.,TRBV19,TRBJ2-3,TGTGCCAGTAGTGGGCTATGGACAGATACGCAGTATTTT,CASSGLWTDTQYF
.,15,.,TRBV18,TRBJ1-3,TGTGCCAGCTCACGGACCACAGGGTCTGGAAACACCATATATTTT,CASSRTTGSGNTIYF
TRBD1,15,.,TRBV7-3,TRBJ1-2,TGTGCCAGCAGCTCACATCAGGGGGCCGGGAGTGGCTACACCTTC,CASSSHQGAGSGYTF
TRBD1,15,.,TRBV2,TRBJ1-1,TGTGCCAGCAGGTCGGCCCCAGGGGGAAACACTGAAGCTTTCTTT,CASRSAPGGNTEAFF
.,13,.,TRBV5-1,TRBJ1-2,TGCGCCAGCAGCTGGACCTGGGGCTATGGCTACACCTTC,CASSWTWGYGYTF
.,15,.,TRBV5-1,TRBJ2-5,TGCGCCAGCAGCCAAGCCTGGGGGGCCCAAGAGACCCAGTACTTC,CASSQAWGAQETQYF
.,14,once,TRBV25-1,TRBJ1-6,TGTGCCAGCAGTGAATATGCCTTTAATTCACCCCTCCACTTT,CASSEYAFNSPLHF
TRBD1,15,.,TRBV6-6,TRBJ2-7,TGTGCCAGCAGCCCTGGGACAGGGGGGTCCTACGAGCAGTACTTC,CASSPGTGGSYEQYF
TRBD2,19,.,TRBV5-1,TRBJ2-1,TGCGCCAGCGGCGACACCGGGACTAGCGGGGGGCCATCCTACAATGAGCAGTTCTTC,CASGDTGTSGGPSYNEQFF
.,15,.,TRBV5-5,TRBJ2-7,TGTGCCAGCAGCGAGACAGGTACGGGATCCTACGAGCAGTACTTC,CASSETGTGSYEQYF
.,13,.,TRBV15,TRBJ2-7,TGTGCCACCAGCAGAGCTCAGGGCTACGAGCAGTACTTC,CATSRAQGYEQYF
.,13,few,TRBV30,TRBJ1-3,TGTGCCTCTCGCAAGGGTGCCGGGGACACCATATATTTT,CASRKGAGDTIYF
TRBD1,14,.,TRBV19,TRBJ2-7,TGTGCCAGTAGCATTCAGGGGGTAGTCTACGAGCAGTACTTC,CASSIQGVVYEQYF
.,14,.,TRBV7-2,TRBJ1-1,TGTGCCAGCAATACCGGGCAGGGAAGCACTGAAGCTTTCTTT,CASNTGQGSTEAFF
TRBD2,16,once,TRBV6-6,TRBJ2-1,TGTGCCAGCAGTGGGGGGACTAGCGGGGGGCCCAATGAGCAGTTCTTC,CASSGGTSGGPNEQFF
.,15,.,TRBV7-9,TRBJ2-3,TGTGCCAGCAGCGAAAGGGACACCATCACAGATACGCAGTATTTT,CASSERDTITDTQYF
.,14,.,TRBV5-1,TRBJ2-5,TGCGCCAGCAGCTCGGATCTGGGCCAAGAGACCCAGTACTTC,CASSSDLGQETQYF
.,15,.,TRBV5-1,TRBJ1-3,TGCGCCAGCAGCTTGGCGGTAGGCTCTGGAAACACCATATATTTT,CASSLAVGSGNTIYF
.,17,.,TRBV7-2,TRBJ1-5,TGTGCCAGCAGCTTAATGGTTGGGGTTCTCGGCAATCAGCCCCAGCATTTT,CASSLMVGVLGNQPQHF
.,11,.,TRBV6-5,TRBJ1-1,TGTGCCACAACAGGGTTCACTGAAGCTTTCTTT,CATTGFTEAFF
TRBD1,15,.,TRBV19,TRBJ2-2,TGTGCCAGTAGTATAAGGGACAGGAGGTCCGGGGAGCTGTTTTTT,CASSIRDRRSGELFF
TRBD2,16,.,TRBV6-4,TRBJ2-5,TGTGCCAGCAGTGAATCCGCGGGGGGTGGAGCAGAGACCCAGTACTTC,CASSESAGGGAETQYF
TRBD1,14,once,TRBV9,TRBJ2-1,TGTGCCAGCAGCGTAGCACAGGGGGCTTATGAGCAGTTCTTC,CASSVAQGAYEQFF
.,14,.,TRBV13,TRBJ2-3,TGTGCCAGCAGCTTAGGCCCAACCGCTGATACGCAGTATTTT,CASSLGPTADTQYF
.,14,.,TRBV6-1,TRBJ1-3,TGTGCCAGCAGAGGGCCCGGGAGTGGAAACACCATATATTTT,CASRGPGSGNTIYF
.,15,.,TRBV7-9,TRBJ1-1,TGTGCCAGCAGCTTCTTTGGTAAGGGGAACACTGAAGCTTTCTTT,CASSFFGKGNTEAFF
.,16,few,TRBV5-1,TRBJ1-2,TGCGCCAGCAGCTTGACCCCAAACCTAGCTAACTATGGCTACACCTTC,CASSLTPNLANYGYTF
.,15,.,TRBV6-4,TRBJ1-2,TGTGCCAGCAGCGAGACCGAGGAAGCTAACTATGGCTACACCTTC,CASSETEEANYGYTF
TRBD1,16,.,TRBV6-5,TRBJ2-7,TGTGCCAGCAGTTATCGGGAGACAGGGGGATTCTACGAGCAGTACTTC,CASSYRETGGFYEQYF
TRBD1,14,.,TRBV29-1,TRBJ1-2,TGCAGCGTTGCAGAGGACAGGGGTGGGTACGGCTACACCTTC,CSVAEDRGGYGYTF
.,16,once,TRBV5-6,TRBJ2-3,TGTGCCAGCAGCTTGTCGGAGGTGGCTAGCACAGATACGCAGTATTTT,CASSLSEVASTDTQYF